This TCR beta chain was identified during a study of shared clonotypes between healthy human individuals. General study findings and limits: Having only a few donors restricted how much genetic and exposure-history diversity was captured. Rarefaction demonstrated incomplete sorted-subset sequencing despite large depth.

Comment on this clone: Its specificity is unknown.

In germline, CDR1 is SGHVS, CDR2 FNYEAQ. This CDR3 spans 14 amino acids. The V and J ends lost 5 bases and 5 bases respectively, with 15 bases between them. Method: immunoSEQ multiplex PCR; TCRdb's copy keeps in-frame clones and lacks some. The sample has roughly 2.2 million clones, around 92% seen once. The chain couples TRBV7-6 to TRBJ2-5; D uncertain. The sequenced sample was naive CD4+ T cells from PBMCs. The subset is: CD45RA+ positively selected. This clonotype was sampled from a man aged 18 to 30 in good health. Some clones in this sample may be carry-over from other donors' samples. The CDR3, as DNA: TGTGCCAGCAGCCCGCCCAAGTGGTCGGAGACCCAGTACTTC. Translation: CASSPPKWSETQYF.